The source of this TCR beta chain is a study of cytomegalovirus exposure and HLA in healthy donors. General study results and limits: A reported reduction in N-insertions relative to the roughly 710-donor mean was seen in an Asian-associated ancestry cluster in a later analysis. On later analysis, the bulk of CMV-associated TCR beta chains appeared to be HLA-restricted.

The PCR used 60 Vbeta and 13 Jbeta primers. Libraries were prepared by immunoSEQ multiplex PCR; TCRdb keeps only in-frame clonotypes and omits some of them. This sample has fewer than 200,000 clones, with approximately 80% found just once. Of note for this clone: Its antigen is as yet unknown.

CDR3 length: 16 amino acids. Germline V CDR1 and CDR2: MDHEN, SYDVKM. The V and J ends lost 1 base and 4 bases, in that order; junction bases with no gene match: 7. The sample taken for sequencing was PBMCs. This sequence originates from a woman aged 18-35 years in good health and CMV-seronegative. This sequence joins TRBV28 and TRBJ2-1, with 7 bases aligning to TRBD2. The CDR3 DNA reads TGTGCCAGCAGTTTATTGGCGGGAGCACGTTACAATGAGCAGTTCTTC. This encodes CASSLLAGARYNEQFF.